This is a list of T cell receptor beta chains from one sample in a study of T cell changes during pregnancy in multiple sclerosis. Some clones are missing from TCRdb's copy, which holds only in-frame ones; the method was immunoSEQ multiplex PCR. This sample carries about 81,000 clones, over 90% of them seen once, and the ten largest clones take 2.5%. Sequenced here: peripheral blood, sampled in the third trimester of pregnancy. The receptors here all came from a female donor with multiple sclerosis, enrolled in a pregnancy study. The conserved cysteine and the conserved F or W are not part of the CDR3 here. The D gene is left open where the match is weak.

j_gene | d_gene | v_gene | CDR3aa
TRBJ1-4 | TRBD1 | TRBV5-8 | ASSLDRGSVATNEKLF
TRBJ2-3 | . | TRBV10-3 | AISELGPPDTQY
TRBJ2-3 | TRBD2 | TRBV5-5 | ASSLRLAGGRVDTQY
TRBJ2-1 | TRBD2 | TRBV19 | ASSGLAGSYNEQF
TRBJ2-1 | . | TRBV10-2 | ASSLLGRYNEQF
TRBJ2-7 | . | TRBV27 | ASSLLANYEQY
TRBJ1-6 | . | TRBV19 | ASSVTRSSYNSPLH
TRBJ1-1 | . | TRBV5-6 | ASSLGENTEAF
TRBJ2-1 | TRBD2 | TRBV7-2 | ASSKSGGAAQF
TRBJ1-3 | TRBD1 | TRBV4-2 | ATEPGTGTSGNTIY
TRBJ1-1 | . | TRBV6-6 | ASSRADRNTEAF